The 8 T cell receptor beta chains presented below share a single source sample, sequenced in a study of shared clonotypes between healthy human individuals. Terminally differentiated effector memory CD45RA+ cells were excluded from the naive CD8 cells, which were CD45RO-negative and positively selected for CCR7. Profiling relied on immunoSEQ multiplex PCR, and the TCRdb table lists in-frame clones only, not all of them. The sample shows about 2 million clones, about 95% of them seen only once. The sample was naive CD8+ T cells sorted from blood. All receptors derive from a young man in good health.

The CDR3 region has the DNA TGCGCCAGCAGGGACTTCTCCTACGAGCAGTACTTC. It translates to CASRDFSYEQYF. This chain joins TRBV10-2 and TRBJ2-7, with a weak D call TRBD2 (5 bases). The CDR3 runs 12 residues. Germline CDR1 reads WSHSY; CDR2 reads SAAADI. Trimming stripped 6 bases from V and 0 bases from J, with 6 bases between.

The chain links TRBV5-6 to TRBJ1-1; a possible D gene is TRBD1 (5 bases). Trimming cost V 0 bases and J 13 bases, with 16 bases left between them. This CDR3 spans 13 amino acids. The germline V gene encodes CDR1 SGHDT and CDR2 YYEEEE. CDR3 sequence reads: CASSLGGGGEGFF. The CDR3 nucleotides are TGTGCCAGCAGCTTGGGTGGTGGGGGAGAGGGTTTCTTT.

The chain has TRBV9 and TRBJ2-3, with no clear D. V shed 4 bases and J shed 7 bases, with 7 bases lying between them. CDR1 and CDR2 (germline): SGDLS, YYNGEE. The CDR3 sequence is 11 residues long. The CDR3 DNA reads TGTGCCAGCAGCAACGAAAATACGCAGTATTTT. Protein: CASSNENTQYF.

As concerns this clone: Other DNA sequences in the same sample also yield this CDR3. V gene TRBV9 combines with J gene TRBJ1-5; D remains unclear. Deletions cut 0 bases from V and 2 bases from J, with 6 bases between. The germline gives CDR1 SGDLS, CDR2 YYNGEE. This CDR3 comprises 14 residues. The CDR3 spells CASSVGGGNQPQHF. The CDR3 nucleotides are TGTGCCAGCAGCGTAGGAGGAGGCAATCAGCCCCAGCATTTT.

The chain couples TRBV5-1 to TRBJ2-2; D is unclear. The CDR3 spans 14 residues. V lost 0 bases, J lost 1 base, and 4 bases lay in between. CDR1 is SGHRS and CDR2 is YFSETQ in the germline V gene. This chain's CDR3 is CASSLGWNTGELFF. CDR3 bases: TGCGCCAGCAGCTTGGGTTGGAACACCGGGGAGCTGTTTTTT.

The chain combines TRBV27 with TRBJ2-7, with a weak D call TRBD2 (6 bases). Germline-derived CDR1 and CDR2 are MNHEY and SMNVEV (reference sequence). V lost 3 bases and J lost 3, with 15 bases in between. The CDR3 has 15 residues. CDR3 residues: CASSLFGGMNYEQYF. The CDR3 DNA is TGTGCCAGCAGTTTGTTCGGCGGGATGAACTACGAGCAGTACTTC.

The chain links TRBV6-1 to TRBJ2-7; either TRBD1 or TRBD2 may supply D (5 bases each). V gave up 7 bases and J gave up 0 bases, with 13 bases separating them. CDR1 MNHNS and CDR2 SASEGT come from the germline V gene. The CDR3 runs to 14 residues. The CDR3 DNA reads TGTGCCAGCACCTCATGGGGGAGCTCCTACGAGCAGTACTTC. This translates into CASTSWGSSYEQYF.

The chain is built from TRBV15 and TRBJ1-2, with D unclear. V lost 5 bases, J lost 0 bases, and 10 bases lay in between. CDR3 size: 14 residues. Germline V gene lookup returns CDR1 LNHNV and CDR2 YYDKDF (reference sequence). The CDR3 sequence: CATSPGSSNYGYTF. The CDR3 coding sequence is TGTGCCACCAGCCCGGGTTCGTCTAACTATGGCTACACCTTC. Drawing the rest from reference TRBV15 and TRBJ1-2, the complete variable domain is DAMVIQNPRYQVTQFGKPVTLSCSQTLNHNVMYWYQQKSSQAPKLLFHYYDKDFNNEADTPDNFQSRRPNTSFCFLDIRSPGLGDTAMYLCATSPGSSNYGYTFGSGTRLTVV.